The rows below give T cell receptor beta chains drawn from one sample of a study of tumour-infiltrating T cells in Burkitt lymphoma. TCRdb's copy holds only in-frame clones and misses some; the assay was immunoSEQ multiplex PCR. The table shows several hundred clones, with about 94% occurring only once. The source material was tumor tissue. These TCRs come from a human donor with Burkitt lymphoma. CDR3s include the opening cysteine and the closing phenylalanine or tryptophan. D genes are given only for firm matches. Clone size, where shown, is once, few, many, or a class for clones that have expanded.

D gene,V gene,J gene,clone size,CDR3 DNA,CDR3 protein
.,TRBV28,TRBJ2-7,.,TGTGCCAGCAGCTTGCACAGGGTGGGGCTATACGAGCAGTACTTC,CASSLHRVGLYEQYF
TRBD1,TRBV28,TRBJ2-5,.,TGTGCCAGCAGCCTAGACAGGGGGGTATCCCAAGAGACCCAGTACTTC,CASSLDRGVSQETQYF
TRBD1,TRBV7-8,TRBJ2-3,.,TGTGCCAGCTCCCTACAGGGGTCGCGAACAGATACGCAGTATTTT,CASSLQGSRTDTQYF
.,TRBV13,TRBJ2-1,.,TGTGCCAGCAGCTTATCTCCGCGGTGGCGGGTGGGGTACAATGAGCAGTTCTTC,CASSLSPRWRVGYNEQFF
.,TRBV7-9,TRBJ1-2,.,TGTGCCAGCAGCTTAGCAGGGCTCTTGTATGGCTACACCTTC,CASSLAGLLYGYTF
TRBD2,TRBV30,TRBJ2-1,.,TGTGCCTGGAGTGTAGTTAGCGGGAACTACAATGAGCAGTTCTTC,CAWSVVSGNYNEQFF
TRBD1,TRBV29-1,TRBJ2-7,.,TGCAGCACGAAGACAGGGTTTGGCGAGCAGTACTTC,CSTKTGFGEQYF
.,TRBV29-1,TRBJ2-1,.,TGCAGCGGAGGCTTCTACAATGAGCAGTTCTTC,CSGGFYNEQFF
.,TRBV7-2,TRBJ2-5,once,TGTGCCAGCAGCTTATTACCGGGAGCATCCCAAGAGACCCAGTACTTC,CASSLLPGASQETQYF
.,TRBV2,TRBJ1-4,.,TGTGCCAGCAGTGAATATCAGGGTTATGAAAAACTGTTTTTT,CASSEYQGYEKLFF
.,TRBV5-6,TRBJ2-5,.,TGTGCCAGCAGCTTTCGCGCGGGAATCCAAGAGACCCAGTACTTC,CASSFRAGIQETQYF
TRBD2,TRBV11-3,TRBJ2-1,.,TGTGCCAGCAGCAATAGCGGGAGAAATGAGCAGTTCTTC,CASSNSGRNEQFF
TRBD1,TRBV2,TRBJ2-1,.,TGTGCCAGCAGTGGAGTCGGACAGGGGAATTTCAATGAGCAGTTCTTC,CASSGVGQGNFNEQFF